This is a list of T cell receptor beta chains from one sample in a study of blood T cells in healthy people across ages. MiXCR, applied by TCRdb to the 5' RACE reads, yields one record per CDR3 protein. This sample has around 1,800,000 distinct CDR3 sequences; approximately 40% occur once, and the top ten carry roughly 24%. Sequencing input: blood. The receptor source for this set is a human donor in good health. CDR3s leave out the opening cysteine and the closing phenylalanine or tryptophan. Rows may omit the clone size; those that give it use once, few, many or a size class.

clone_size v_call cdr3_aa
- TRBV6-2/TRBV6-3 ASSQRTPNEQF
many TRBV20-1 SARVVGGSPQETQY
- TRBV10-2 ASSEIRVGTEAF
many TRBV4-3 ASSQEGSKFRYTQY
few TRBV12-3/TRBV12-4 ASSSRGEKLF
few TRBV2 ASSVETSGGWGETQY
- TRBV21-1 ASSKARVGILAKNIQY
few TRBV4-3 ASSQDRGQATGGYT
- TRBV28 ASLTGTGYPGANVLT
- TRBV5-5 ASSLVTGDNEQF
- TRBV7-7 ASSVGTGETYEQY
- TRBV4-2 ASSPARTGGAEYEQY
- TRBV5-1 ASRLSSGPYEQY
- TRBV15 ATSRRDRQEPQH
- TRBV6-6 ASSSFKGQDEQY
few TRBV10-3 AISETGSYGYT
- TRBV10-3 ATGTGVDIEQY
few TRBV28 ASSTVGSGGDNEQF
- TRBV9 ASSALGTADGYT
- TRBV6-1 ASSIAGGDNNEQY
- TRBV12-3/TRBV12-4 ASSLTVGQGSYGAYNEQF
once TRBV7-3 ASSLGPVKPQY
- TRBV3-1 ASSHVTGGGPANVPT
- TRBV29-1 SVETERRETQY
few TRBV7-2 ASSLTGLGEKLF
- TRBV5-5 ASSLAAGGSADTQY
- TRBV5-1 ASSSGTQDGTQY
many TRBV29-1 SALRGMQETQY
few TRBV3-1 ASSQGPAGQETQY
- TRBV7-2 ASSSRGGTREQF
- TRBV20-1 SALTEGTDTQY
- TRBV28 ASSLDRQGAVYTGELF
- TRBV12-3/TRBV12-4 ASSLVFGEKLF
few TRBV29-1 SAIRLAGGYEQF
- TRBV28 ASSLLTGDGYT
few TRBV5-1 ASSSRDRGDGGYT
- TRBV4-3 ASNQESGQGKDTEAF
few TRBV5-1 ASSFLLSYNEQF
once TRBV6-5 ASSTPGGWYGYT
- TRBV4-3 TSSHYLGDSPSYNEQF
few TRBV4-3 ASSQRDRAYYEQY
few TRBV20-1 SARGSGDPWEQY
many TRBV20-1 SAQQGSGANVLT
few TRBV9 ASGRFGRNEQF
- TRBV6-1 ASSEYRYNEQF
- TRBV5-6 ASINPRSSYNEQF
- TRBV7-2 ASSLGGFVDQPQH
- TRBV4-3 ASSQDPQNRGMGY
- TRBV6-5 ASSVRRGDYEQY
many TRBV20-1 SASSSTDTQY
- TRBV27 ASSGDIGSSYGYT
- TRBV29-1 SVGRNKETQY
few TRBV7-8 ASSLSRGTLSEQY
- TRBV20-1 SAVLGGSSYNEQF
many TRBV7-9 ASSLRGQDNEQY
once TRBV25-1 PGVEETQY
- TRBV28 ASRPPGRSYNEQF